These T cell receptor beta chains were read from a single sample in a study of T cells in Graves' hyperthyroidism and ophthalmopathy. TCRdb recomputed calls from the multiplex PCR reads with MiXCR, one row per CDR3 protein. There are some 440,000 distinct CDR3 sequences in the sample; roughly 14% occur only once, and roughly 7.4% lies in the top ten. Sequenced: blood. All receptors come from a woman aged 18 to 35 with Graves' hyperthyroidism. Both conserved end residues are part of each CDR3. D genes are given only for firm matches. A clone size is listed for some rows: how often the clone was seen (once, few, many), or a class if it is expanded.

j_call: TRBJ1-2; clone_size: many; d_call: .; v_call: TRBV19; cdr3_nt: TGTGCCAGTAGTCACGGGGCTATATATGGCTACACCTTC; cdr3_aa: CASSHGAIYGYTF
j_call: TRBJ2-6; clone_size: .; d_call: .; v_call: TRBV5-1; cdr3_nt: TGCGCCAGCAGCTCCTCTTCCTCTGGGGCCAACGTCCTGACTTTC; cdr3_aa: CASSSSSSGANVLTF
j_call: TRBJ2-7; clone_size: many; d_call: .; v_call: TRBV6-1; cdr3_nt: TGTGCCAGCAGTGAATCAGGGGAGTTCAACGAGCAGTACTTC; cdr3_aa: CASSESGEFNEQYF
j_call: TRBJ1-4; clone_size: .; d_call: .; v_call: TRBV10-3; cdr3_nt: TGTGCCATCAGTGAGACAGAGGCAACTAATGAAAAACTGTTTTTT; cdr3_aa: CAISETEATNEKLFF
j_call: TRBJ2-2; clone_size: .; d_call: TRBD2; v_call: TRBV19; cdr3_nt: TGTGCCAGTAGTATACGGTCTAGCGGGAGTGGGGGCACCGGGGAGCTGTTTTTT; cdr3_aa: CASSIRSSGSGGTGELFF
j_call: TRBJ2-1; clone_size: .; d_call: TRBD2; v_call: TRBV20-1; cdr3_nt: TGCAGTGCTAGTATACTAGCGGGAGGTCTCGGCAATGAGCAGTTCTTC; cdr3_aa: CSASILAGGLGNEQFF
j_call: TRBJ2-7; clone_size: .; d_call: .; v_call: TRBV7-8; cdr3_nt: TGTGCCAGCAGCTTTTGGGGGGCCAGCTCCTACGAGCAGTACTTC; cdr3_aa: CASSFWGASSYEQYF
j_call: TRBJ2-7; clone_size: many; d_call: TRBD1; v_call: TRBV18; cdr3_nt: TGTGCCAGCTCAAGGGTGGGACAGAACTACGAGCAGTACTTC; cdr3_aa: CASSRVGQNYEQYF
j_call: TRBJ1-5; clone_size: many; d_call: TRBD1; v_call: TRBV27; cdr3_nt: TGTGCCAGCAGTTTCCGACAGGGTGTTTTTAATCAGCCCCAGCATTTT; cdr3_aa: CASSFRQGVFNQPQHF
j_call: TRBJ2-5; clone_size: many; d_call: .; v_call: TRBV6-2/TRBV6-3; cdr3_nt: TGTGCCAGCAGTTACCTGGGGACGGAAAAAGAGACCCAGTACTTC; cdr3_aa: CASSYLGTEKETQYF
j_call: TRBJ2-1; clone_size: .; d_call: .; v_call: TRBV6-1; cdr3_nt: TGTGCCGCCCCGAGCACCAATGAGCAGTTCTTC; cdr3_aa: CAAPSTNEQFF
j_call: TRBJ2-2; clone_size: many; d_call: TRBD1; v_call: TRBV5-1; cdr3_nt: TGCGCCAGCACCTTTCCGGGGACAGGGGTTTCGGCGAACACCGGGGAGCTGTTTTTT; cdr3_aa: CASTFPGTGVSANTGELFF
j_call: TRBJ1-2; clone_size: many; d_call: TRBD1; v_call: TRBV7-9; cdr3_nt: TGTGCCAGCAGCTCGACAGGGGCAAACTATGGCTACACCTTC; cdr3_aa: CASSSTGANYGYTF
j_call: TRBJ2-3; clone_size: many; d_call: .; v_call: TRBV12-3/TRBV12-4; cdr3_nt: TGTGCCAGCAGGCTCAACACAGATACGCAGTATTTT; cdr3_aa: CASRLNTDTQYF
j_call: TRBJ2-2; clone_size: few; d_call: TRBD1; v_call: TRBV13; cdr3_nt: TGTGCCAGCAGCACTAGACAGGGCGAGGACACCGGGGAGCTGTTTTTT; cdr3_aa: CASSTRQGEDTGELFF
j_call: TRBJ2-1; clone_size: .; d_call: TRBD2; v_call: TRBV9; cdr3_nt: TGTGCCAGCAGCGTACCTAGCGGGAGCGGCGATGAGCAGTTCTTC; cdr3_aa: CASSVPSGSGDEQFF
j_call: TRBJ1-5; clone_size: .; d_call: .; v_call: TRBV28; cdr3_nt: TGTGCCAGCCTCCCTCGGCGGGACAGCAATCAGCCCCAGCATTTT; cdr3_aa: CASLPRRDSNQPQHF
j_call: TRBJ2-5; clone_size: many; d_call: .; v_call: TRBV19; cdr3_nt: TGTGCCAGCAGCGCCCAAGAGACCCAGTACTTC; cdr3_aa: CASSAQETQYF
j_call: TRBJ2-5; clone_size: .; d_call: TRBD1; v_call: TRBV9; cdr3_nt: TGTGCCAGCAGCGTAGCCGCGACAGGGGGGGAGACCCAGTACTTC; cdr3_aa: CASSVAATGGETQYF
j_call: TRBJ2-5; clone_size: .; d_call: .; v_call: TRBV29-1; cdr3_nt: TGCAGCGTTGAATTGGAGACCCAGTACTTC; cdr3_aa: CSVELETQYF
j_call: TRBJ2-1; clone_size: many; d_call: .; v_call: TRBV7-2; cdr3_nt: TGTGCCAGCAGCCTGGGGACCGTCCGGGAGCAGTTCTTC; cdr3_aa: CASSLGTVREQFF
j_call: TRBJ2-1; clone_size: many; d_call: .; v_call: TRBV12-3/TRBV12-4; cdr3_nt: TGTGCCAGCAGTTTAGCCAGTAACAATGAGCAGTTCTTC; cdr3_aa: CASSLASNNEQFF
j_call: TRBJ2-5; clone_size: .; d_call: TRBD2; v_call: TRBV5-1; cdr3_nt: TGCGCCAGCAGCTTGACTCCGGAGCTAGCGGGGGGCGGAGAGACCCAGTACTTC; cdr3_aa: CASSLTPELAGGGETQYF
j_call: TRBJ2-1; clone_size: many; d_call: .; v_call: TRBV18; cdr3_nt: TGTGCCAGCTCACCGGTACATGACAATGAGCAGTTCTTC; cdr3_aa: CASSPVHDNEQFF
j_call: TRBJ2-2; clone_size: .; d_call: TRBD1; v_call: TRBV12-3/TRBV12-4; cdr3_nt: TGTGCCAGCAGCCCTTGGGGACAGTCGAACACCGGGGAGCTGTTTTTT; cdr3_aa: CASSPWGQSNTGELFF
j_call: TRBJ1-4; clone_size: .; d_call: .; v_call: TRBV3-1; cdr3_nt: TGTGCCAGCAGCCAAGATGGCACTAATAATGAAAAACTGTTTTTT; cdr3_aa: CASSQDGTNNEKLFF
j_call: TRBJ2-7; clone_size: many; d_call: .; v_call: TRBV6-1; cdr3_nt: TGTGCCAGCAGTCCAGGAACCTACGAGCAGTACTTC; cdr3_aa: CASSPGTYEQYF
j_call: TRBJ2-6; clone_size: .; d_call: .; v_call: TRBV27; cdr3_nt: TGTGCCAGCAGCTGGGGGATGGGCACCGGCTCATCGGTCAACGTCCTGACTTTC; cdr3_aa: CASSWGMGTGSSVNVLTF
j_call: TRBJ2-7; clone_size: many; d_call: .; v_call: TRBV6-5; cdr3_nt: TGTGCCAGCAGTTACTCAGTGTTTTCTCTGTACTACGAGCAGTACTTC; cdr3_aa: CASSYSVFSLYYEQYF
j_call: TRBJ1-1; clone_size: many; d_call: .; v_call: TRBV12-5; cdr3_nt: TGTGCTAGTGGTTTCCTGACAGGTCTGAACACTGAAGCTTTCTTT; cdr3_aa: CASGFLTGLNTEAFF
j_call: TRBJ1-2; clone_size: many; d_call: .; v_call: TRBV5-5; cdr3_nt: TGTGCCAGCAGTATGGGGGACGGCTTCTATGGCTACACCTTC; cdr3_aa: CASSMGDGFYGYTF
j_call: TRBJ1-1; clone_size: many; d_call: TRBD1; v_call: TRBV11-3; cdr3_nt: TGTGCCAGCAGCCACCAGGGGGGCTGGTCAGGGGGTGAAGCTTTCTTT; cdr3_aa: CASSHQGGWSGGEAFF
j_call: TRBJ2-7; clone_size: few; d_call: TRBD2; v_call: TRBV7-2; cdr3_nt: TGTGCCAGCAGCCAAACACCGGGACTAGCGGGAGGGTACGAGCAGTACTTC; cdr3_aa: CASSQTPGLAGGYEQYF
j_call: TRBJ1-2; clone_size: many; d_call: .; v_call: TRBV27; cdr3_nt: TGTGCCAGCAGTTTTGGTAGGGGTGGCTATGGCTACACCTTC; cdr3_aa: CASSFGRGGYGYTF
j_call: TRBJ1-4; clone_size: few; d_call: TRBD1; v_call: TRBV18; cdr3_nt: TGTGCCAGCTCACCGTCAGAACAGGGGCTGAGTGAAAAACTGTTTTTT; cdr3_aa: CASSPSEQGLSEKLFF
j_call: TRBJ2-5; clone_size: many; d_call: .; v_call: TRBV7-2; cdr3_nt: TGTGCCAGCAGCGCTGCTTGGACTATCCAAGAGACCCAGTACTTC; cdr3_aa: CASSAAWTIQETQYF
j_call: TRBJ1-4; clone_size: .; d_call: TRBD1; v_call: TRBV7-9; cdr3_nt: TGTGCCAGCAGCTTAAGGACAGGCTCCGCGAATGAAAAACTGTTTTTT; cdr3_aa: CASSLRTGSANEKLFF
j_call: TRBJ2-1; clone_size: .; d_call: TRBD2; v_call: TRBV7-3; cdr3_nt: TGTGCCAGCAGCCCGGGGGAGGCGGGGGCCTACAATGAGCAGTTCTTC; cdr3_aa: CASSPGEAGAYNEQFF
j_call: TRBJ2-3; clone_size: .; d_call: TRBD2; v_call: TRBV20-1; cdr3_nt: TGCAGTGCTTACCCGGGAGGTGTTAGTCTTAGCACAGATACGCAGTATTTT; cdr3_aa: CSAYPGGVSLSTDTQYF
j_call: TRBJ2-4; clone_size: few; d_call: .; v_call: TRBV27; cdr3_nt: TGTGCCAGCAGCCCTTCTTTAGCCAAAAACGTTCAGTACTTC; cdr3_aa: CASSPSLAKNVQYF
j_call: TRBJ2-5; clone_size: few; d_call: .; v_call: TRBV5-6; cdr3_nt: TGTGCCAGCAGTTTGGACAGACTCCTTTGGGAGACCCAGTACTTC; cdr3_aa: CASSLDRLLWETQYF
j_call: TRBJ2-1; clone_size: many; d_call: TRBD2; v_call: TRBV2; cdr3_nt: TGTGCCAGCAGTGTCGGGACTAGCGGGAGGAGGGTTGAGCAGTTCTTC; cdr3_aa: CASSVGTSGRRVEQFF
j_call: TRBJ1-1; clone_size: .; d_call: TRBD1; v_call: TRBV27; cdr3_nt: TGTGCCAGCAGAAGACAGGGGGACACTGAAGCTTTCTTT; cdr3_aa: CASRRQGDTEAFF
j_call: TRBJ2-1; clone_size: many; d_call: .; v_call: TRBV11-2; cdr3_nt: TGTGCCAGCAGCTTAGGCCAGCTCTACAATGAGCAGTTCTTC; cdr3_aa: CASSLGQLYNEQFF
j_call: TRBJ2-6; clone_size: .; d_call: TRBD2; v_call: TRBV6-1; cdr3_nt: TGTGCCAGCAGTGAATCAACTAGCGGGCAAGGGGATGGGGCCAACGTCCTGACTTTC; cdr3_aa: CASSESTSGQGDGANVLTF
j_call: TRBJ1-3; clone_size: many; d_call: .; v_call: TRBV20-1; cdr3_nt: TGCAGTGCTCAACCCGACAGAATCTCCGGAAACACCATATATTTT; cdr3_aa: CSAQPDRISGNTIYF
j_call: TRBJ1-2; clone_size: many; d_call: .; v_call: TRBV6-1; cdr3_nt: TGTGCCAGCAGTAAGGCGGGATTTCCGACGGGGACGTCTAACTATGGCTACACCTTC; cdr3_aa: CASSKAGFPTGTSNYGYTF
j_call: TRBJ2-3; clone_size: many; d_call: .; v_call: TRBV12-3/TRBV12-4; cdr3_nt: TGTGCCAGCACTAGCCGCACAGATACGCAGTATTTT; cdr3_aa: CASTSRTDTQYF
j_call: TRBJ2-3; clone_size: .; d_call: .; v_call: TRBV25-1; cdr3_nt: TGTGCCAGCCATAACGGACATCATACGCAGTATTTT; cdr3_aa: CASHNGHHTQYF